The source of this T cell receptor beta chain is a study of cytomegalovirus exposure and HLA in healthy donors. CDR3 length equals 18 residues. The germline V gene encodes CDR1 SGHRS and CDR2 YFSETQ. There are a few counts of this clone. One end of the junction varies from germline; a read error may be responsible. The primer mix had 60 Vbeta and 13 Jbeta primers. Some clones are missing from TCRdb's copy, which holds only in-frame ones; the method was immunoSEQ multiplex PCR. The top ten clones hold 7.4% of a sample with under 200,000 clones, 77% of them seen once. V usage is TRBV5-1 and J usage is TRBJ2-7; 10 bases are shared with TRBD2. This TCR was sampled from a male donor in good health and CMV-seropositive. Sequencing was done on a sample of PBMCs. The CDR3 loop is CASSLAASGGTPTYEQYF. In nucleotides, the CDR3 is TGCGCCAGCAGCTTGGCCGCTAGCGGGGGCACGCCCACCTATGAGCAGTACTTC.